This T cell receptor beta chain is drawn from a study of blood T cell repertoires in COVID-19 (dated by TCRdb to the early 2020s). Some background on the complete study: Samples covering the acute and convalescent phases of COVID-19 were provided by collaborators in the United States, Italy and Spain. The material from the prospective study consisted of cDNA or gDNA derived from T cells, B-cell-depleted T cells, or PBMCs. Deeply sampled blood TCRbeta repertoires from subjects exposed to, actively infected with, or recovered from COVID-19 were included in the dataset. A freely available public database, intended as a resource for researchers studying the immune response to SARS-CoV-2, is where the repertoires were released. Samples were obtained from the ongoing ImmuneRACE study (first 160 participants) and from 1,254 subjects provided by 6 global collaborators. Nearly every sample came with metadata listing a de-identified subject ID, COVID-19 status, age in years and sex. HLA class I and class II types, where available, came from metadata supplied by the sample provider rather than from assay-based typing.

Regarding this clone: The target of this receptor is not known. Base-call qualities are not available, and no considerably larger clone is one nucleotide away.

TCRbeta CDR3 regions were amplified from genomic DNA by means of the immunoSEQ Assay, a bias-controlled multiplex PCR. As for how the authors treated the data: The number of nucleated cells in each sample was estimated from the amplification of reference gene primers within the assay. Sequence reads were collapsed and filtered to measure the absolute abundance of every unique TCRbeta CDR3 rearrangement. Productive Simpson clonality was computed per sample as the square root of Simpson's diversity index over productive rearrangements. TCRdb provides this immuneACCESS table in a form limited to in-frame rearrangements. Some clones are lacking; in checked studies, under half of them reflect an unresolved V gene, and why the rest are absent is not known. Clone size and the V and J calls come from that table; the DNA yielded D and trimming. This sample lists under 300,000 clones; approximately 90% were detected once. About 2.1% of the sample rests with the top ten.

Participants in the prospective study were enrolled through a virtual design, were aged about 18 to 100 years, and lived in 24 United States geographic areas. In the prospective study, participants were assigned to cohorts based on the clinical history participants reported in a screening survey and a study questionnaire. Mobile phlebotomists in the prospective study collected whole blood, serum and a nasopharyngeal or oropharyngeal swab from every participant. Additional blood draws and questionnaires over an approximately two-month period could optionally be provided by prospective study participants. Blood samples from the prospective study were shipped frozen or at room temperature prior to DNA extraction. The full study reports these points: Clinical and demographic metadata were provided uncurated, with the amount varying by source and participant.

Based on the germline V gene, the CDR1 and CDR2 sequences are SGHDT and YYEEEE. There are 14 amino acids in the CDR3, from cysteine to phenylalanine inclusive. Only the CDR3 DNA stays, 42 bases, in frame from base 1. The junction shows trimming of 6 bases on V and 2 bases on J, plus 14 bases between the germline ends. The rearrangement joined TRBV5-6 to TRBJ1-1; there is no confident call for the D gene. The source is a woman in her thirties or forties with acute COVID-19. Sequencing was carried out using PBMCs or T cells enriched from blood (not recorded which). The DNA sequence is TGTGCCAGCACCGTTGTGGGAGTTAACACTGAAGCTTTCTTT. It translates to CASTVVGVNTEAFF.